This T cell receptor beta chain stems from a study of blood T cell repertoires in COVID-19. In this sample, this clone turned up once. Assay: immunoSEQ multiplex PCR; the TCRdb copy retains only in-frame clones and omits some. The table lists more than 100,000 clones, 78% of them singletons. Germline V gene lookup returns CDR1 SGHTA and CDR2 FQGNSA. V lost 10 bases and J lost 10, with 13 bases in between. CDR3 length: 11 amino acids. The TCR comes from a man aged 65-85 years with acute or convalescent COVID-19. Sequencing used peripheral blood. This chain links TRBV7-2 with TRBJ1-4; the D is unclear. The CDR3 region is CATNRGGKLFF. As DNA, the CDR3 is TGTGCCACCAATCGAGGAGGAAAACTGTTTTTT.